This note documents a single TCR beta chain sequence. The data were taken from a study of PD-1 blockade in classical Hodgkin lymphoma. The CDR3 loop spans 16 amino acids. The germline V gene encodes CDR1 MGHRA and CDR2 YSYEKL. The V end was cut by 5 bases, the J end by 5 bases, with 22 bases between. Data came from immunoSEQ multiplex PCR; TCRdb stores just in-frame clones and leaves some out. The sample has roughly 97,000 clones, 65% to 85% seen once. Every patient experienced relapse after autologous stem cell transplantation, and brentuximab vedotin exposure varied. Sample: peripheral blood mononuclear cells (PBMCs), taken at baseline. The V and J genes are TRBV4-1 and TRBJ2-7; possible D gene TRBD2, 7 bases. The sequence derives from a human donor with classical Hodgkin lymphoma. The CDR3 sequence: CASSITAGAEWDEQYF. Here the CDR3 DNA reads TGCGCCAGCAGCATTACGGCGGGGGCGGAGTGGGACGAGCAGTACTTC.